Listed here is a single T cell receptor (beta chain). This sample was included in a study of shared clonotypes between healthy human individuals. CDR3 length equals 17 residues. V trimming: 4 bases; J trimming: 5 bases; junction bases outside the gene matches: 16. Germline V gene lookup returns CDR1 MNHNS and CDR2 SASEGT. The repertoire was sequenced with immunoSEQ multiplex PCR; TCRdb's copy has only in-frame clones and lacks some. The sample has more than 2 million clones; approximately 95% are singletons. This chain links TRBV6-1 with TRBJ2-7, with 8 bases fitting TRBD1. Sequences were obtained from naive CD4+ T cells sorted from blood. The sample's subset: CD45RA+ positively selected. The TCR comes from a man aged 18 to 29 in good health. This chain's CDR3 is CASSAQPSPSDRDEQYF. The CDR3 DNA follows: TGTGCCAGCAGTGCCCAACCGTCACCCTCGGACAGGGACGAGCAGTACTTC.